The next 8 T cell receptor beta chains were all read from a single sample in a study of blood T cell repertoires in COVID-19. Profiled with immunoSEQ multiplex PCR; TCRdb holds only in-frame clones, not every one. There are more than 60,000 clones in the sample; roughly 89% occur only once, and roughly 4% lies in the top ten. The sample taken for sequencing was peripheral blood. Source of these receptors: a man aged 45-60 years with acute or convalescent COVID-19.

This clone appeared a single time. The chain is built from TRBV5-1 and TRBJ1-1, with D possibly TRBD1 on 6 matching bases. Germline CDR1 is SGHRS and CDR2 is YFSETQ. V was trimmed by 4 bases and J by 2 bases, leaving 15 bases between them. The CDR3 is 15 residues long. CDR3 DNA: TGCGCCAGCAGCCCCCCCAACAGGGTTAACACTGAAGCTTTCTTT. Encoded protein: CASSPPNRVNTEAFF.

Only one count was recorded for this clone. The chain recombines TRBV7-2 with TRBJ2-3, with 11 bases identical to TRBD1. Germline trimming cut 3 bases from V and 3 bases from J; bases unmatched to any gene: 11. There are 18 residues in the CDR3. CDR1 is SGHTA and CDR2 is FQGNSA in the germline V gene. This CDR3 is CASSFGQGALIGTDTQYF. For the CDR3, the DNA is TGTGCCAGCAGCTTCGGACAGGGGGCGCTTATTGGGACAGATACGCAGTATTTT.

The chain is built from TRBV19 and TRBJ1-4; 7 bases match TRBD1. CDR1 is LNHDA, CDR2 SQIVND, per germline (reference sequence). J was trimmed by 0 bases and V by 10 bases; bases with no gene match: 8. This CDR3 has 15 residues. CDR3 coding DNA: TGTGCCACCCTCCCCAGGGGGGCAACTAATGAAAAACTGTTTTTT. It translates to CATLPRGATNEKLFF.

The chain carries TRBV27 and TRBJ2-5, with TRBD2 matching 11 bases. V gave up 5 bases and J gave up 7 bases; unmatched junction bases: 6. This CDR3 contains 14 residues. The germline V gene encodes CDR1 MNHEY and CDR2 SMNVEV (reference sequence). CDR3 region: CASSPLAGEGTQYF. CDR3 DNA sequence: TGTGCCAGCAGTCCACTAGCGGGGGAAGGGACCCAGTACTTC.

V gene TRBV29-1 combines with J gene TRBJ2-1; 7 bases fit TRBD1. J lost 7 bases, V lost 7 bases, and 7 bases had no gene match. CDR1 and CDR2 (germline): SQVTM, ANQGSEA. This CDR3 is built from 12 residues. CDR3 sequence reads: CSARDSPNEQFF. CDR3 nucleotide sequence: TGCAGCGCAAGGGACAGCCCGAATGAGCAGTTCTTC.

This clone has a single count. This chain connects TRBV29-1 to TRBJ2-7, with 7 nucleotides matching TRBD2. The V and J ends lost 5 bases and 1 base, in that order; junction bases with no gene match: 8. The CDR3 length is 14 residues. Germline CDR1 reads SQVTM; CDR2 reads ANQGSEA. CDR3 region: CSVRGREASYEQYF. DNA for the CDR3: TGCAGCGTTCGGGGACGGGAGGCGTCCTACGAGCAGTACTTC.

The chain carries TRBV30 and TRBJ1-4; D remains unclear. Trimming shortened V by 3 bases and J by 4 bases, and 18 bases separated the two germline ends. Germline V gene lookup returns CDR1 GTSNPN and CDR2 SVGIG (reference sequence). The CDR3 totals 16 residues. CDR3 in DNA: TGTGCCTGGAGCCGCAGCAGGACTGCCCTTAATGAAAAACTGTTTTTT. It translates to CAWSRSRTALNEKLFF.

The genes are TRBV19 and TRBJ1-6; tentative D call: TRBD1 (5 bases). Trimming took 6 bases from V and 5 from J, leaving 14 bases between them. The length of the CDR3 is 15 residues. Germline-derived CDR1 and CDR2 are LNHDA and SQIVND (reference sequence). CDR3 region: CASSPLGGNNSPLHF. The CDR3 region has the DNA TGTGCCAGTAGCCCCTTGGGGGGGAATAATTCACCCCTCCACTTT. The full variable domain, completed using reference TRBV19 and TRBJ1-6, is DGGITQSPKYLFRKEGQNVTLSCEQNLNHDAMYWYRQDPGQGLRLIYYSQIVNDFQKGDIAEGYSVSREKKESFPLTVTSAQKNPTAFYLCASSPLGGNNSPLHFGNGTRLTVT.